This T cell receptor (beta chain) was retrieved from a study of blood T cell repertoires in COVID-19. Study information: Sites across the United States, Italy and Spain contributed samples from acute and convalescent COVID-19. Nucleic acid was either cDNA or gDNA, and it came from T cells, B-cell-depleted T cells, or PBMCs.

Original handling: How many nucleated cells were present was estimated from reference gene primer amplification. Generated by immunoSEQ multiplex PCR, the TCRdb table keeps only in-frame clones and is missing some. V and J calls plus clone size are reproduced from that table; the DNA served to infer D and trimming. The table shows over 85,000 clones, with around four fifths occurring only once. V was clipped by 0 bases and J by 10 bases; unmatched bases: 6. In germline, CDR1 is SGHRS, CDR2 YFSETQ. This CDR3 has 14 residues. V and J are TRBV5-1 and TRBJ1-2; 10 nucleotides line up with TRBD1. Sequencing was performed on peripheral blood. The receptor's source is a woman in her sixties or seventies with acute or convalescent COVID-19. Here the CDR3 DNA reads TGCGCCAGCAGCTTGGATGGACAGGGGGGAGACTACACCTTC. Translation: CASSLDGQGGDYTF.